The present TCR beta chain was sequenced within a study of radiotherapy plus CTLA-4 blockade in lung cancer. A word on this clone: Its specificity is unknown.

Germline assignment: CDR1 SQVTM and CDR2 ANQGSEA. With 4 bases removed from V and 5 bases from J, the gap between germline ends came to 15 bases. CDR3 length equals 15 residues. Study conclusions and caveats: Expansion in blood of tumor-derived TCR clones was seen after radiotherapy plus ipilimumab.

Chemo-refractory metastatic non-small-cell lung cancer patients underwent focal radiation alongside CTLA-4 blockade with ipilimumab. Here immunoSEQ multiplex PCR was the method, and the copy in TCRdb shows in-frame clones only, minus some. This table has 110,000 or so clones, about 77% appearing once. The sample consisted of peripheral blood, taken from a patient treated with radiotherapy plus ipilimumab. The clonotype originates from a human donor with non-small cell lung cancer who had a partial response to radiotherapy plus ipilimumab. The V call is TRBV29-1, the J call TRBJ2-6; possibly TRBD2 for D (5 bases). The CDR3 loop is CSVGSWTGRANVLTF. The CDR3 DNA reads TGCAGCGTTGGATCATGGACTGGGAGGGCCAACGTCCTGACTTTC. The full variable domain, its missing parts supplied by reference TRBV29-1 and TRBJ2-6, is SAVISQKPSRDICQRGTSLTIQCQVDSQVTMMFWYRQQPGQSLTLIATANQGSEATYESGFVIDKFPISRPNLTFSTLTVSNMSPEDSSIYLCSVGSWTGRANVLTFGAGSRLTVL.